The T cell receptor beta chain under discussion was sequenced for a study of response to subunit inactivated influenza vaccine. Per germline, CDR1 SGHRS and CDR2 YFSETQ. Losses at the gene ends were 0 bases for V and 5 bases for J; bases not matched to a gene: 9. CDR3 length: 17 amino acids. A single record per CDR3 protein comes from TCRdb applying MiXCR to the RT-PCR reads. The table lists some 850,000 distinct CDR3 sequences, less than 20% of them singletons. This clonotype was detected a few times. The receptor comes from a man over 45 who received an inactivated influenza vaccine. The sequences come from PBMCs from blood, collected less than 6 days after vaccination. This sequence joins TRBV5-1 and TRBJ2-3; 10 bases line up with TRBD1. The DNA for the CDR3 is TGCGCCAGCAGCTTGGCTCCGACAGGGGGCTCAGGAGATACGCAGTATTTT. It yields the protein CASSLAPTGGSGDTQYF.